Listed below are T cell receptor beta chains from one sample, sequenced in a study of shared clonotypes between healthy human individuals. Sequencing was performed with immunoSEQ multiplex PCR; in TCRdb, only in-frame clones are kept and a portion is missing. The sample comprises about 1,800,000 clones, around 96% of which are singletons, and 1% to 1.5% rests with the top ten. The sample was naive CD8+ T cells sorted from blood. The receptors were sampled from a man between 18 and 29 years old in good health. Each CDR3 is given with its conserved first and last residue. Each record gives: D gene, V gene, clone size, J gene, CDR3 protein, CDR3 DNA. A D gene is named only where the DNA matches it firmly. Clone sizes are given selectively: once, few, many, or a class where the clone is expanded.

TRBD1	TRBV30	.	TRBJ2-7	CAWSWDSRYEQYF	TGTGCCTGGAGTTGGGACAGCAGGTACGAGCAGTACTTC
.	TRBV5-1	.	TRBJ2-7	CASSLAPGASTSYEQYF	TGCGCCAGCAGCTTGGCCCCTGGGGCCTCAACCTCCTACGAGCAGTACTTC
.	TRBV19	.	TRBJ2-7	CASSMGPGNYEQYF	TGTGCCAGTAGTATGGGGCCAGGCAACTACGAGCAGTACTTC
.	TRBV27	.	TRBJ2-1	CASSFYRVVGHNEQFF	TGTGCCAGCAGTTTTTACAGGGTTGTTGGGCATAATGAGCAGTTCTTC
.	TRBV4-1	.	TRBJ1-2	CASSLHRYEIYGYTF	TGCGCCAGCAGCCTTCACAGGTACGAGATCTATGGCTACACCTTC
TRBD2	TRBV4-3	.	TRBJ2-1	CASSQLAGNYNEQFF	TGCGCCAGCAGCCAACTAGCGGGGAACTACAATGAGCAGTTCTTC
.	TRBV30	.	TRBJ1-1	CALQENTEAFF	TGTGCCTTACAGGAGAACACTGAAGCTTTCTTT
TRBD1	TRBV5-6	.	TRBJ2-7	CASSLGDRFFYEQYF	TGTGCCAGCAGCTTGGGGGACAGGTTCTTCTACGAGCAGTACTTC
.	TRBV4-3	once	TRBJ2-3	CASSQEAGTVGADTQYF	TGCGCCAGCAGCCAAGAGGCCGGGACGGTCGGCGCAGATACGCAGTATTTT
.	TRBV2	.	TRBJ1-2	CASSETGAPNYGYTF	TGTGCCAGCAGTGAAACAGGCGCCCCCAACTATGGCTACACCTTC
.	TRBV27	.	TRBJ2-7	CASSLKSFMTPRSYEQYF	TGTGCCAGCAGTTTGAAAAGCTTTATGACACCTCGCTCCTACGAGCAGTACTTC
.	TRBV11-2	once	TRBJ2-7	CASSLDPGSYEQYF	TGTGCCAGCAGCTTAGACCCGGGATCCTACGAGCAGTACTTC
.	TRBV5-1	.	TRBJ1-1	CASSFWGSNTEAFF	TGCGCCAGCAGCTTTTGGGGCTCGAACACTGAAGCTTTCTTT
.	TRBV19	once	TRBJ1-1	CASSIDLWGSLNTEAFF	TGTGCCAGTAGTATAGATCTATGGGGCAGCTTGAACACTGAAGCTTTCTTT
TRBD2	TRBV11-2	.	TRBJ2-5	CASSPPGGRETQYF	TGTGCCAGCAGCCCCCCGGGGGGGAGGGAGACCCAGTACTTC
TRBD1	TRBV10-3	.	TRBJ2-7	CAISETGTGVGEQYF	TGTGCCATCAGTGAGACCGGGACAGGGGTTGGGGAGCAGTACTTC
TRBD1	TRBV6-1	.	TRBJ2-5	CASSDDRGAETQYF	TGTGCCAGCAGTGACGACAGGGGCGCGGAGACCCAGTACTTC
.	TRBV7-9	.	TRBJ2-6	CASSLQGYPSGANVLTF	TGTGCCAGCAGCCTACAGGGATACCCCTCTGGGGCCAACGTCCTGACTTTC
.	TRBV9	.	TRBJ2-1	CASSPWGERFIAYNEQFF	TGTGCCAGCAGCCCTTGGGGGGAGCGCTTTATCGCCTACAATGAGCAGTTCTTC
.	TRBV7-9	.	TRBJ2-7	CASSLGIGEQYF	TGTGCCAGCAGCTTAGGGATAGGCGAGCAGTACTTC
.	TRBV9	once	TRBJ1-2	CASNGGGPEVTF	TGTGCCAGCAATGGGGGAGGGCCCGAGGTGACCTTC
TRBD1	TRBV15	.	TRBJ1-1	CATSRDRGLGTEAFF	TGTGCCACCAGCAGGGACAGGGGGCTTGGCACTGAAGCTTTCTTT
.	TRBV4-1	.	TRBJ1-4	CASSQHATNEKLFF	TGCGCCAGCAGCCAACATGCAACTAATGAAAAACTGTTTTTT
TRBD1	TRBV7-9	.	TRBJ2-1	CASSPDRGLGNEQFF	TGTGCCAGCAGCCCAGACAGGGGACTGGGCAATGAGCAGTTCTTC
.	TRBV7-2	.	TRBJ2-2	CASSPKYTGELFF	TGTGCCAGCAGCCCGAAATACACCGGGGAGCTGTTTTTT
.	TRBV5-8	once	TRBJ1-1	CASSPGPFDTEAFF	TGTGCCAGCAGCCCGGGACCCTTTGACACTGAAGCTTTCTTT
TRBD1	TRBV19	.	TRBJ1-1	CASSRDREGKNTEAFF	TGTGCCAGTAGCCGCGACAGGGAGGGGAAGAACACTGAAGCTTTCTTT
.	TRBV4-1	.	TRBJ2-1	CASSQVVGLEQFF	TGCGCCAGCAGCCAAGTTGTGGGGCTTGAGCAGTTCTTC
TRBD1	TRBV4-1	.	TRBJ1-2	CASSQDRKGQGTRNYGYTF	TGCGCCAGCAGCCAAGATCGGAAGGGACAGGGGACACGTAACTATGGCTACACCTTC
.	TRBV6-5	.	TRBJ1-2	CASSWTENYGYTF	TGTGCCAGCAGTTGGACAGAAAACTATGGCTACACCTTC
.	TRBV10-2	once	TRBJ2-3	CASSENAGFTDTQYF	TGCGCCAGCAGTGAGAACGCAGGGTTCACAGATACGCAGTATTTT
TRBD1	TRBV2	.	TRBJ1-3	CASSDPFQGQGSGNTIYF	TGTGCCAGCAGTGACCCATTCCAGGGACAGGGTTCTGGAAACACCATATATTTT
TRBD2	TRBV5-1	.	TRBJ2-5	CASSPVAGGPQETQYF	TGCGCCAGCAGCCCTGTAGCGGGGGGGCCCCAAGAGACCCAGTACTTC
.	TRBV27	once	TRBJ2-2	CASSLRGSIPGELFF	TGTGCCAGCAGTTTAAGGGGGAGTATCCCCGGGGAGCTGTTTTTT
TRBD1	TRBV29-1	.	TRBJ1-2	CSVGTGGQVGYTF	TGCAGCGTGGGTACAGGGGGACAGGTTGGCTACACCTTC
.	TRBV4-1	.	TRBJ1-3	CASSQDSIGDTIYF	TGCGCCAGCAGCCAAGACTCCATCGGGGACACCATATATTTT
.	TRBV14	.	TRBJ2-7	CASSQFTGPRYEQYF	TGTGCCAGCAGCCAATTCACAGGCCCTCGTTACGAGCAGTACTTC
TRBD1	TRBV4-1	.	TRBJ2-1	CASSLSGTGFGSSYNEQFF	TGCGCCAGCAGCCTTTCCGGGACAGGTTTTGGTTCGTCCTACAATGAGCAGTTCTTC
TRBD1	TRBV5-4	.	TRBJ2-1	CASTQGAVNEQFF	TGTGCCAGCACCCAGGGGGCCGTCAATGAGCAGTTCTTC
TRBD2	TRBV4-1	.	TRBJ2-7	CASSQGSGVTYEQYF	TGCGCCAGCAGCCAAGGTAGCGGGGTAACCTACGAGCAGTACTTC
.	TRBV6-6	.	TRBJ2-7	CASSYLIAGEQYF	TGTGCCAGCAGTTACTTAATCGCCGGCGAGCAGTACTTC
.	TRBV6-6	.	TRBJ2-3	CASSWDFTDTQYF	TGTGCCAGCAGTTGGGACTTCACAGATACGCAGTATTTT
.	TRBV7-6	.	TRBJ2-2	CASSWLSQKGGGELFF	TGTGCCAGCAGCTGGTTGAGTCAGAAAGGAGGCGGGGAGCTGTTTTTT
.	TRBV11-2	.	TRBJ2-5	CASSLDRVKETQYF	TGTGCCAGCAGCTTAGACAGGGTGAAAGAGACCCAGTACTTC
.	TRBV6-1	.	TRBJ2-1	CASSDPDIYYNEQFF	TGTGCCAGCAGTGACCCTGACATCTACTACAATGAGCAGTTCTTC
.	TRBV27	.	TRBJ2-7	CASSLGYGAAYEQYF	TGTGCCAGCAGTTTAGGGTACGGGGCCGCCTACGAGCAGTACTTC
.	TRBV28	.	TRBJ2-6	CASSPTSAIPSGANVLTF	TGTGCCAGCAGTCCGACCAGTGCAATTCCCTCTGGGGCCAACGTCCTGACTTTC
TRBD1	TRBV29-1	.	TRBJ2-5	CSVEQGAGETQYF	TGCAGCGTTGAACAGGGGGCTGGAGAGACCCAGTACTTC
.	TRBV11-1	.	TRBJ2-2	CASSHPNTGELFF	TGTGCCAGCAGCCACCCGAACACCGGGGAGCTGTTTTTT
.	TRBV23-1	.	TRBJ1-5	CASSQFRDGLQHF	TGCGCCAGCAGTCAGTTTCGGGACGGCCTCCAGCATTTT
.	TRBV6-5	.	TRBJ2-3	CASSWDGGSTDTQYF	TGTGCCAGCAGTTGGGACGGGGGCAGCACAGATACGCAGTATTTT
.	TRBV6-5	.	TRBJ2-2	CASSYPTAGTGELFF	TGTGCCAGCAGTTACCCGACGGCAGGGACCGGGGAGCTGTTTTTT